This T cell receptor beta chain originates from a study of blood T cell repertoires in COVID-19. TCRdb's copy holds only in-frame clones and misses some; the assay was immunoSEQ multiplex PCR. The sample shows some 270,000 clones, roughly nine tenths of them seen only once. Trimming took 3 bases from V and 4 from J, leaving 6 bases between them. The CDR3 runs 13 residues. This clone has a handful of counts. The receptor's source is a man in his fifties with acute or convalescent COVID-19. V gene TRBV12-3 or TRBV12-4 combines with J gene TRBJ1-4; the D is unclear. The sequenced material came from peripheral blood. CDR3 loop: CASSFNSNEKLFF. CDR3 sequence (DNA): TGTGCCAGCAGTTTTAACAGTAATGAAAAACTGTTTTTT.